The 18 T cell receptor beta chains reported below all come from one sample, sequenced in a study of blood T cells in healthy people across ages. The authors ran a second PCR of 7 to 11 cycles using a sample-barcoded 5' primer and a J-beta primer mix. A single record per CDR3 protein comes from TCRdb applying MiXCR to the 5' RACE reads. The sample shows around 1,500,000 distinct CDR3 sequences, 28% of them seen only once. The sequencing sample was made of blood. These receptors all come from a woman aged 25 to 39 in good health.

The V and J genes are TRBV5-5 and TRBJ1-1, with TRBD1 matching over 9 bases. This CDR3 spans 15 amino acids. J was trimmed by 3 bases and V by 5 bases; bases with no gene match: 8. Germline CDR1 and CDR2: SGHKS and YYEKEE (reference sequence). The CDR3: CASSRWTGEDTEAFF. The CDR3 bases are TGTGCCAGCAGTCGCTGGACAGGGGAGGACACTGAAGCTTTCTTT.

The chain combines TRBV6-1 with TRBJ1-2; weak D call: TRBD1 (5 bases). The CDR3 totals 14 residues. The germline V gene encodes CDR1 MNHNS and CDR2 SASEGT. Between the trimmed V and J ends, which lost 6 bases and 2 bases, there was a span of 13 bases. The CDR3: CASRPGGTNYGYTF. The DNA for the CDR3 is TGTGCCAGCAGACCCGGGGGGACCAACTATGGCTACACCTTC.

Of note for this clonotype: The final CDR3 position lacks the conserved phenylalanine or tryptophan, pointing to a likely read error. The chain recombines TRBV16 with TRBJ2-7; D gene uncertain. V was cut by 0 bases and J by 4 bases, with 13 bases left in between. The germline gives CDR1 KGHSY, CDR2 FQNENV. The CDR3 contains 15 residues. The DNA for the CDR3 is TGTGCCAGCAGCCAATCAAAGATGACGGAGTACGAGCAGTACTTG. Encoded protein: CASSQSKMTEYEQYL.

The chain uses TRBV7-2 and TRBJ2-3; 7 positions match TRBD2. Germline CDR1 reads SGHTA; CDR2 reads FQGNSA. The CDR3 spans 16 residues. The J segment lost 4 bases and the V segment lost 5 bases, leaving 12 bases of the junction unmatched. CDR3 in DNA: TGTGCCAGCAGCGTCCACCCCAGCGGGGTGGCAGATACGCAGTATTTT. Translation gives CASSVHPSGVADTQYF.

As concerns this clonotype: With a much larger clone just one base away, this may be a read error. The chain has TRBV7-8 and TRBJ1-2; perhaps TRBD1 as D (6 bases). Germline CDR1 and CDR2: SGHVS and FQNEAQ. This CDR3 spans 12 amino acids. In DNA form, the CDR3 reads TGTTCCAGCAGCCCTACAGGGTCTGGCTACACCTTC. It translates to CSSSPTGSGYTF.

A few counts support this clonotype. The rearrangement uses TRBV5-1 and TRBJ1-2; maybe TRBD1 (5 bases). The V and J ends lost 3 bases and 4 bases respectively, with 19 bases between them. The CDR3 spans 16 residues. The germline V gene has CDR1 SGHRS and CDR2 YFSETQ. The CDR3 DNA follows: TGCGCCAGCAGCTCAAGCCGATCTAGGGGCGGCTATGGCTACACCTTC. Translated, it gives CASSSSRSRGGYGYTF.

This clonotype was observed a few times. This chain links TRBV2 with TRBJ2-3; D is perhaps TRBD1 or TRBD2 (5 bases each). The CDR3 loop spans 12 amino acids. The V end lost 6 bases, the J end lost 4 bases, and 8 bases lay between the germline ends. Germline CDR1 SNHLY, CDR2 FYNNEI. The chain's CDR3 is CASRGPSDTQYF. CDR3 nucleotides: TGTGCCAGCAGGGGACCATCAGATACGCAGTATTTT.

This clonotype was recorded at least ten times. The V and J genes are TRBV6-5 and TRBJ2-7; the D gene is possibly TRBD2 (5 bases). CDR3 length: 11 residues. The V gene lost 7 bases and the J gene lost 7 bases, with 11 bases spanning the gap. The V gene's germline CDR1 is MNHEY and CDR2 SVGAGI. CDR3 amino acids: CASNHGEEQYF. CDR3 bases: TGTGCCAGCAACCACGGGGAAGAGCAGTACTTC.

This clonotype was seen a handful of times. The chain joins TRBV11-2 to TRBJ2-3, with 9 bases identical to TRBD2. From germline, CDR1 is SGHAT and CDR2 FQNNGV. CDR3 length: 16 amino acids. The V gene end was trimmed by 1 base and the J gene end by 5 bases; junction bases not matched to a gene: 7. The CDR3 region has the DNA TGTGCCAGCAGCTTAGCCGGCGGGGGGGCGGTAGATACGCAGTATTTT. Residues: CASSLAGGGAVDTQYF.

On this clonotype itself: This could be a read error, since a much larger clone is one nucleotide away. The rearrangement links TRBV5-5 to TRBJ2-4; maybe TRBD1 (6 bases). The CDR3 consists of 13 residues. Germline CDR1 reads SGHKS; CDR2 reads YYEKEE (reference sequence). This CDR3 is CAGRQAAKNIQYF. The CDR3 region has the DNA TGTGCCGGCAGACAGGCGGCCAAAAACATTCAGTACTTC.

The chain carries TRBV15 and TRBJ2-1; 10 nucleotides match TRBD1. Germline V gene data show CDR1 as LNHNV and CDR2 as YYDKDF (reference sequence). The CDR3 runs 13 residues. Unmatched junction bases numbered 1, after V lost 6 bases and J lost 5 bases. CDR3 sequence (DNA): TGTGCCACCAGGGGGACAGGGGACAATGAGCAGTTCTTC. The encoded protein is CATRGTGDNEQFF.

This clonotype was seen a few times. The rearrangement uses TRBV10-1 and TRBJ1-4; no clear D. Germline CDR1 is WNHNN and CDR2 is SYGVQD (reference sequence). The CDR3 runs to 15 residues. V lost 0 bases, J lost 5 bases, and 10 bases lay in between. The CDR3 DNA is TGCGCCAGCAGTGAGTCGATCGGAGGGAATGAAAAACTGTTTTTT. It codes for CASSESIGGNEKLFF.

V usage is TRBV20-1 and J usage is TRBJ1-4; the match to TRBD1 covers 11 bases. Germline values: CDR1 DFQATT, CDR2 SNEGSKA (reference sequence). The CDR3 covers 14 residues. V was pared by 2 bases and J by 7 bases, with 3 bases of the junction left unmatched. This chain's CDR3 is CSARTGTGGEKLFF. In nucleotides, the CDR3 is TGCAGTGCTAGAACCGGGACAGGGGGTGAAAAACTGTTTTTT.

On this clonotype: Since a much larger clone is just one base distant, this may be a read error. V usage is TRBV29-1 and J usage is TRBJ2-4; TRBD2 aligns across 10 bases. Per germline, CDR1 SQVTM and CDR2 ANQGSEA. The V gene end was trimmed by 7 bases and the J gene end by 13 bases; junction bases not matched to a gene: 16. The CDR3 spans 14 residues. CDR3 in DNA: TGCAGCGCCTCAGCGGGAGGGGCATACAATGAGCAGTACTTC. Translated: CSASAGGAYNEQYF.

This chain uses TRBV6-6 with TRBJ1-4; no clear D. Between the trimmed V and J ends, which lost 8 bases and 5 bases, there was a span of 15 bases. The CDR3 extends over 14 amino acids. Germline V lookup: CDR1 MNHNY, CDR2 SVGAGI (reference sequence). CDR3 amino acids: CASREERLNEKLFF. The CDR3 bases are TGTGCCAGCCGGGAGGAAAGGTTAAATGAAAAACTGTTTTTT.

As to this clonotype: One base away lies a much larger clone, so this may be a sequencing read error. The rearrangement links TRBV10-3 to TRBJ1-2, with D unclear. The CDR3 spans 14 residues. CDR1 and CDR2 (germline): ENHRY, SYGVKD. Trimming shortened V by 3 bases and J by 10 bases, and 18 bases separated the two germline ends. CDR3 DNA: TGTGCCATCAGTGAAGATCCCACCTTATCCGACTACACCTTC. Translation: CAISEDPTLSDYTF.

The chain has TRBV12-3 or TRBV12-4 and TRBJ1-1, with D possibly being TRBD1 (5 bases). The CDR3 totals 15 residues. V was trimmed by 4 bases and J by 0 bases, leaving 12 bases between them. As DNA, the CDR3 is TGTGCCAGCAGTTCAGGCGGGGGGATGAACACTGAAGCTTTCTTT. The encoded protein is CASSSGGGMNTEAFF.

This chain links TRBV6-5 with TRBJ2-1; either TRBD1 or TRBD2 may fit D (5 bases each). The CDR3 length is 15 residues. V lost 0 bases, J lost 3 bases, and 9 bases lay in between. Germline V gene data show CDR1 as MNHEY and CDR2 as SVGAGI. CDR3 region: CASSYSGRNYNEQFF. In nucleotides, the CDR3 is TGTGCCAGCAGTTACTCGGGACGAAACTACAATGAGCAGTTCTTC.